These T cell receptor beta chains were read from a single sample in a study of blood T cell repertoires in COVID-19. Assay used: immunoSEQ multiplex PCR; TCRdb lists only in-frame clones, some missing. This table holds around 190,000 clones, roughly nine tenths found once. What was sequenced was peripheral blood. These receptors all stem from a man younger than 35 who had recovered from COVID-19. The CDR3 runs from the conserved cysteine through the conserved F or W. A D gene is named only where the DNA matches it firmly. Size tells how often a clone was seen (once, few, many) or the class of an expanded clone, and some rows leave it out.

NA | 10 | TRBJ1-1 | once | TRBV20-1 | CSAPQGEAFF | TGCAGTGCCCCTCAGGGAGAAGCTTTCTTT
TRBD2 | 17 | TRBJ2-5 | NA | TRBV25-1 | CASSEGGGGRVQETQYF | TGTGCCAGCAGTGAAGGGGGCGGCGGGAGGGTCCAAGAGACCCAGTACTTC
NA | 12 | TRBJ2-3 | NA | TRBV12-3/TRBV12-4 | CASSLSTDTQYF | TGTGCCAGCAGTCTAAGCACAGATACGCAGTATTTT
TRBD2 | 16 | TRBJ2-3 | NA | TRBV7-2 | CASSLLAGGPKDTQYF | TGTGCCAGCAGCCTCTTAGCGGGAGGGCCGAAAGATACGCAGTATTTT
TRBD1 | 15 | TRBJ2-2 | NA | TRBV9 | CASRPGGLSTGELFF | TGTGCCAGCAGACCAGGGGGCTTGAGCACCGGGGAGCTGTTTTTT
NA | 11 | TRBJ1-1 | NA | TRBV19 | CASSPGMEAFF | TGTGCCAGTAGTCCCGGGATGGAAGCTTTCTTT
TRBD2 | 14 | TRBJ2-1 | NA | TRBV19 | CASKPSGSYNEQFF | TGTGCCAGTAAACCTAGCGGCTCCTACAATGAGCAGTTCTTC
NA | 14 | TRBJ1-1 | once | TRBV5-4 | CASSLDSLNTEAFF | TGTGCCAGCAGCTTGGATTCCCTAAACACTGAAGCTTTCTTT
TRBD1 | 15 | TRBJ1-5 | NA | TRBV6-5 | CASRQTGALNQPQHF | TGTGCCAGCAGGCAAACAGGGGCGCTAAATCAGCCCCAGCATTTT
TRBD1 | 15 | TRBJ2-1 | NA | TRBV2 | CASSVGQSSYNEQFF | TGTGCCAGCAGTGTGGGACAGAGCTCCTACAATGAGCAGTTCTTC
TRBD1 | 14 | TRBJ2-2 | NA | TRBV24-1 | CATRGTANTGELFF | TGTGCCACCAGGGGGACAGCGAACACCGGGGAGCTGTTTTTT
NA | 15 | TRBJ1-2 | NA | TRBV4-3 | CASSPQGSSNYGYTF | TGCGCCAGCAGCCCCCAGGGATCCTCTAACTATGGCTACACCTTC
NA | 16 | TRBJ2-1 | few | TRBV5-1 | CASSLELAQVYNEQFF | TGCGCCAGCAGCTTGGAGCTAGCACAAGTATACAATGAGCAGTTCTTC
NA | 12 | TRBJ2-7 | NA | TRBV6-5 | CASSGQIYEQYF | TGTGCCAGCAGCGGACAGATCTACGAGCAGTACTTC
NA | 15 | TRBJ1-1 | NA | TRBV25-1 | CASSEYGAMNTEAFF | TGTGCCAGCAGTGAATACGGAGCTATGAACACTGAAGCTTTCTTT
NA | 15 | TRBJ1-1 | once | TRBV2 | CASRAMSGTGTEAFF | TGTGCCAGCAGAGCCATGTCGGGTACTGGGACTGAAGCTTTCTTT
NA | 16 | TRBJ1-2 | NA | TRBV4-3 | CASSQAGATSAYGYTF | TGCGCCAGCAGCCAAGCGGGTGCCACATCCGCCTATGGCTACACCTTC
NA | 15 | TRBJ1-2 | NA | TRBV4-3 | CASSLTRWQNYGYTF | TGCGCCAGCAGCCTCACCCGCTGGCAGAACTATGGCTACACCTTC
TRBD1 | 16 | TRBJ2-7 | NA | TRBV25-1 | CASSEFTWTGKDEQYF | TGTGCCAGCAGTGAATTTACTTGGACAGGGAAGGACGAGCAGTACTTC
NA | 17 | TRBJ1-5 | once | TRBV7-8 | CASSPWTDPYSNQPQHF | TGTGCCAGCAGCCCCTGGACAGACCCCTATAGCAATCAGCCCCAGCATTTT
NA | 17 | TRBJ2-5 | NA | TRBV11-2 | CASSLGGFWDSQETQYF | TGTGCCAGCAGCCTAGGGGGGTTTTGGGACAGCCAAGAGACCCAGTACTTC
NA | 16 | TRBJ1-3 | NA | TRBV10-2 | CAKTQTGLGSGNTIYF | TGCGCCAAAACCCAGACAGGTCTGGGATCTGGAAACACCATATATTTT
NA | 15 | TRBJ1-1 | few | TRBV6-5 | CASIRASGMNTEAFF | TGTGCCAGCATAAGGGCCAGCGGAATGAACACTGAAGCTTTCTTT
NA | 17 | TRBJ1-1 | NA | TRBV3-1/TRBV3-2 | CASSQDRAGMRGTEAFF | TGTGCCAGCAGCCAAGATAGGGCCGGGATGCGAGGCACTGAAGCTTTCTTT
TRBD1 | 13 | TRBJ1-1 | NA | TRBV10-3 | CAISRTGDSEAFF | TGTGCCATCAGTCGGACAGGGGATTCTGAAGCTTTCTTT
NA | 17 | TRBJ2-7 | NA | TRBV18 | CASSPPVLRRDSYEQYF | TGTGCCAGCTCACCACCTGTCCTACGGCGGGACTCCTACGAGCAGTACTTC
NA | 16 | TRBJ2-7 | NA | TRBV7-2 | CASSPDRIGSYYEQYF | TGTGCCAGCAGCCCTGACAGGATTGGGTCCTACTACGAGCAGTACTTC
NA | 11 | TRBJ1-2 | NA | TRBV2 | CASRRNYGYTF | TGTGCCAGCAGGCGGAACTATGGCTACACCTTC
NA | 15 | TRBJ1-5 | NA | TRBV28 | CASRREASLNQPQHF | TGTGCCAGCAGGCGGGAGGCAAGCTTGAATCAGCCCCAGCATTTT
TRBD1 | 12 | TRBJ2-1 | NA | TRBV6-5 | CASSRGKAEQFF | TGTGCCAGCAGCAGGGGGAAGGCTGAGCAGTTCTTC
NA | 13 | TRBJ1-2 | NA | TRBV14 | CASSSGPYDGYIF | TGTGCCAGCAGCTCTGGGCCATACGATGGCTACATCTTC
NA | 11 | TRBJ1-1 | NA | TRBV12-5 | CASGFQTEAFF | TGTGCTAGTGGTTTCCAGACTGAAGCTTTCTTT
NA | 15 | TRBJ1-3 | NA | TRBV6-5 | CASRETANLGDTIYF | TGTGCCAGCAGAGAGACAGCCAACCTTGGGGACACCATATATTTT
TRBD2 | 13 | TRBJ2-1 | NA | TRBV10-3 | CAISPGLANEQFF | TGTGCCATCAGTCCGGGACTAGCAAATGAGCAGTTCTTC
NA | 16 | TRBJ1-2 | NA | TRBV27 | CASSLSGGGYWYGYTF | TGTGCCAGCAGTTTATCGGGAGGGGGTTATTGGTATGGCTACACCTTC
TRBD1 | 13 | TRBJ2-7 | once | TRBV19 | CASSDRGLSEQYF | TGTGCCAGTAGTGACAGGGGCCTTTCCGAGCAGTACTTC
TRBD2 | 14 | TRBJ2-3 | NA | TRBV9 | CASSFTGGTDTQYF | TGTGCCAGCAGCTTCACGGGAGGGACAGATACGCAGTATTTT